Included here is one T cell receptor beta chain sequence, with context. What it binds is unknown. This sample is drawn from a study of T cell clones after liver transplantation. Study-wide background: Samples came pre-transplant, pre-randomization before withdrawal, and post-randomization after withdrawal ended. General study findings and limits: In a couple of subjects, few donor cells limited the measurable donor-reactive repertoire.

Repertoires were generated with immunoSEQ multiplex PCR, while TCRdb's copy carries only in-frame clones and drops some. The data contain 85,000 to 110,000 clones, around 84% of them singletons. The receptor comes from a human patient who received a liver transplant. The graft donor may have given rise to some T cells. Sequences were derived from CD4+ T cells from blood, sampled 45 to 50 months after liver transplant.

The CDR3 DNA reads as TGTGCCAGCAGCAAGGACAGGGGATTATCAGAAAAACTGTTTTTT. Protein sequence: CASSKDRGLSEKLFF. This chain connects TRBV5-6 to TRBJ1-4, with TRBD1 matching over 9 bases. V dropped 4 bases and J dropped 8; count of bases not matched to a gene: 9. Germline V lookup: CDR1 SGHDT, CDR2 YYEEEE. The CDR3 contains 15 residues.